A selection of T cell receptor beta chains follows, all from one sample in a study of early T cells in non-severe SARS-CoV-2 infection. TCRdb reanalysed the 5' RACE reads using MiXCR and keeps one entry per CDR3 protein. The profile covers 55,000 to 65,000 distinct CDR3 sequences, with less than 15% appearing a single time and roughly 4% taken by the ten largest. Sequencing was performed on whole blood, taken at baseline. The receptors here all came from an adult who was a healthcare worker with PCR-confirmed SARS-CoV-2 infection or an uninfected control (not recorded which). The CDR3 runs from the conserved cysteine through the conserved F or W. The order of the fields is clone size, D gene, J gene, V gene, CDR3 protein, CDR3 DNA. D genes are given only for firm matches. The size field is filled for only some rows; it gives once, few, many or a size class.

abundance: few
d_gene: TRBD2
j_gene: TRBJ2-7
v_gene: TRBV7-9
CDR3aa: CASSQREVTSYEQYF
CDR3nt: TGTGCCAGCAGCCAGCGGGAGGTTACTTCCTACGAGCAGTACTTC

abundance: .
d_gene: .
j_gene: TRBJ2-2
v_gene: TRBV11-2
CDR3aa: CASSLALTGELFF
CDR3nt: TGTGCCAGCAGCCTCGCCCTCACCGGGGAGCTGTTTTTT

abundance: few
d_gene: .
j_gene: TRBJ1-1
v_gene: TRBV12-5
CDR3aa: CASGLGKNTEAFF
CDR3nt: TGTGCTAGTGGTTTGGGGAAGAACACTGAAGCTTTCTTT

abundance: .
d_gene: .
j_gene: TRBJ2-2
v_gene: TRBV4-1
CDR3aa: CASSVLNTGELFF
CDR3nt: TGCGCCAGCTCCGTCCTGAACACCGGGGAGCTGTTTTTT

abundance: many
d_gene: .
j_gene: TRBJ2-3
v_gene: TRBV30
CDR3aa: CAWRGLSSTDTQYF
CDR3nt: TGTGCCTGGAGGGGACTGTCTAGCACAGATACGCAGTATTTT

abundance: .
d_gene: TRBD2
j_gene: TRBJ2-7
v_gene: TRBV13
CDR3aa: CASSLGLAAHYEQYF
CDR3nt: TGTGCCAGCAGCTTAGGCCTAGCGGCACACTACGAGCAGTACTTC

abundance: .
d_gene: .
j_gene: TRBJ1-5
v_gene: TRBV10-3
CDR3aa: CAIKPAPNQPQHF
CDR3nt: TGTGCCATAAAACCGGCCCCCAATCAGCCCCAGCATTTT

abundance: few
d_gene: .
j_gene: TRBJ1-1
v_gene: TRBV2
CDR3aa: CASGRNWNTEAFF
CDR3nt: TGTGCCAGCGGACGCAACTGGAACACTGAAGCTTTCTTT

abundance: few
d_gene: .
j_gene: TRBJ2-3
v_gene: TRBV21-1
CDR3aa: CASSKVISTSGDTTDTQYF
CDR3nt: TGTGCCAGCAGCAAAGTAATTTCGACTAGCGGGGATACCACAGATACGCAGTATTTT

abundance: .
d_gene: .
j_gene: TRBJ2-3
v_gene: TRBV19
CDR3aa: CASSLTGHTQYF
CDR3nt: TGTGCCAGTAGCCTCACAGGGCATACGCAGTATTTT

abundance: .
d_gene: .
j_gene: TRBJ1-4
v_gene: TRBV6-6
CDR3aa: CASSYPRGLPSEKLFF
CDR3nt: TGTGCCAGCAGTTACCCAAGGGGTCTCCCTAGTGAAAAACTGTTTTTT

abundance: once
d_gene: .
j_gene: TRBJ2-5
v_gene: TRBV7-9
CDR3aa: CASSLGDFQETQYF
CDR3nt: TGTGCCAGCAGCTTAGGGGACTTTCAAGAGACCCAGTACTTC

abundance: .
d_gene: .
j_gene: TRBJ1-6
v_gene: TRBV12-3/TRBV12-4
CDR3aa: CASSHTGSVETSPLHF
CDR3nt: TGTGCCAGCAGTCACACAGGGTCGGTGGAGACGTCACCCCTCCACTTT

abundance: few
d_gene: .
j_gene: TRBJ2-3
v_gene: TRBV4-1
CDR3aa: CASSQGDLNTDTQYF
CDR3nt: TGCGCCAGCAGCCAAGGGGACCTTAACACAGATACGCAGTATTTT

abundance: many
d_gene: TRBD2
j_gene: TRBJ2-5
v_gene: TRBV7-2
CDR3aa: CASSLNLAGVATQYF
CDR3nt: TGTGCCAGCAGCTTAAACCTAGCGGGAGTGGCGACCCAGTACTTC